These 6 T cell receptor beta chains originate from one sample sequenced in a study of OX40 agonist ivuxolimab in advanced cancers. Assay used: immunoSEQ multiplex PCR; TCRdb lists only in-frame clones, some missing. The sample contains approximately 12,000 clones, under 90% of which appear only once. Sequenced here: CD4+ or CD8+ T cells sorted from blood, sampled in a trial of the OX40 agonist ivuxolimab. These receptors were taken from an adult with an advanced solid tumor such as melanoma, head and neck, liver or kidney cancer.

The CDR3 reads CSAPGSSYNEQFF. The CDR3 DNA reads as TGCAGCGCACCGGGTAGCTCCTACAATGAGCAGTTCTTC. This chain joins TRBV29-1 and TRBJ2-1; D uncertain. Trimming stripped 7 bases from V and 0 bases from J, with 10 bases between. Germline lookup yields CDR1 SQVTM and CDR2 ANQGSEA. The CDR3 length is 13 residues.

This sequence joins TRBV7-9 and TRBJ2-7; tentatively, D is TRBD1 (5 bases). This CDR3 region has 13 residues. Germline loops: CDR1 SEHNR, CDR2 FQNEAQ (reference sequence). Trimming pared 3 bases from V and 4 bases from J, leaving 10 bases between. The CDR3 here is CASSFEDSYEQYF. CDR3 coding DNA: TGTGCCAGCAGCTTCGAAGACAGTTACGAGCAGTACTTC.

This chain uses TRBV5-4 with TRBJ2-7, with 7 positions matching TRBD1. CDR1 and CDR2 from the germline V gene are SGHNT and YYREEE (reference sequence). The CDR3 consists of 15 residues. Unmatched junction bases numbered 4, after V lost 0 bases and J lost 1 base. The CDR3 spells CASSLGTGYSYEQYF. CDR3 DNA: TGTGCCAGCAGCTTGGGGACAGGATATTCCTACGAGCAGTACTTC.

V gene TRBV7-9 combines with J gene TRBJ1-1; 7 bases agree with TRBD1. This CDR3 has 15 residues. Germline V gene data show CDR1 as SEHNR and CDR2 as FQNEAQ (reference sequence). Trimming at V came to 5 bases and at J to 2 bases, leaving 8 bases not matched to a gene. CDR3 loop: CASSLEQGINTEAFF. Written as DNA, the CDR3 is TGTGCCAGCAGCCTTGAACAGGGGATTAACACTGAAGCTTTCTTT.

This rearrangement joins TRBV5-1 to TRBJ2-1, with D perhaps matching TRBD1 or TRBD2 (6 bases each). This CDR3 is 13 amino acids long. V was pared by 2 bases and J by 12 bases, with 15 bases between. The germline gives CDR1 SGHRS, CDR2 YFSETQ. DNA of the CDR3: TGCGCCAGCAGCTTCGGGGGCGACCGTTGGCAGTTCTTC. This gives the protein CASSFGGDRWQFF.

This chain connects TRBV2 to TRBJ2-2; 7 bases agree with TRBD2. V dropped 9 bases and J dropped 1; count of bases not matched to a gene: 2. This CDR3 spans 13 amino acids. The germline CDR1 and CDR2 sequences are SNHLY and FYNNEI. The CDR3 DNA reads TGTGCCAGAGGGAGGGAGAACACCGGGGAGCTGTTTTTT. Its translation is CARGRENTGELFF.